This T cell receptor beta chain stems from a study of blood T cell repertoires in COVID-19. Study details: Acute-phase and convalescent COVID-19 samples originated in the United States, Italy and Spain. PBMCs, B-cell-depleted T cells, or T cells were the source of the cDNA or gDNA that made up the material.

Germline V gene data show CDR1 as SGHRS and CDR2 as YFSETQ. V lost 3 bases and J 1 base, leaving 4 bases between the germline ends. This CDR3 has 12 amino acids. The authors' processing: Cell counts per sample came from amplifying reference gene primers. Sequencing used immunoSEQ multiplex PCR; TCRdb keeps in-frame clones, though not all of them. The V and J calls and clone size are taken from that table; D and trimming were inferred from the DNA. The sample consists of roughly 100,000 clones, around nine tenths of them appearing once. The receptor's source is a woman between 50 and 59 years old with COVID-19, enrolled during active disease. V and J are TRBV5-1 and TRBJ1-1; no reliable D call. The sample taken for sequencing was peripheral blood. CDR3 amino acids: CASSSGNTEAFF. As DNA, the CDR3 is TGCGCCAGCAGCTCCGGGAACACTGAAGCTTTCTTT.